The clone carrying this T cell receptor (beta chain) was counted a single time. This sample stems from a study of blood T cell repertoires in COVID-19. Study summary: Samples taken during acute and convalescent COVID-19 were collected in the United States, Italy and Spain.

Using immunoSEQ multiplex PCR, the repertoire was profiled, and TCRdb retains in-frame clones only, with some absent. The repertoire holds roughly 160,000 clones, 86% seen once, with 5.5% to 7% in the top ten. Per the germline V gene, CDR1 is SGHTS and CDR2 is YDEGEE. The V segment lost 4 bases and the J segment 4 bases; nucleotides outside the gene matches: 3. CDR3 size: 14 residues. The chain carries TRBV5-8 and TRBJ1-5, with TRBD1 matching 9 bases. Sequenced: peripheral blood. The clonotype was recovered from a man aged 50 to 59 with active or convalescent COVID-19. This CDR3 reads CASSRDRANQPQHF. The CDR3 DNA sequence: TGTGCCAGCAGCAGGGACAGGGCGAATCAGCCCCAGCATTTT.